This is a list of T cell receptor beta chains from one sample in a study of shared clonotypes between healthy human individuals. TCRdb's table, derived via immunoSEQ multiplex PCR, lists solely in-frame clones and lacks some. The data hold millions of clones, with around nine tenths observed a single time. The sequenced material came from naive CD4+ T cells sorted from blood. The origin of the receptors is a man younger than 30 in good health. The conserved cysteine and the conserved F or W are not part of the CDR3 here. D genes are given only for firm matches. Some rows have no size entry. The others give once, few or many, or a class for an expanded clone.

D,size,J,V,CDR3
TRBD2,.,TRBJ2-3,TRBV4-3,ASSQLAGGSDTQY
.,.,TRBJ2-3,TRBV10-3,AISGLDRGTDTQY
.,.,TRBJ2-6,TRBV27,ASSLRGDSGANVLT
.,.,TRBJ2-2,TRBV11-2,ASSPTRQLQAGELF
.,.,TRBJ1-1,TRBV11-2,ASSLGQSITEAF
TRBD1,.,TRBJ1-6,TRBV5-4,ASSWGDRTNSPLH
TRBD2,.,TRBJ2-3,TRBV5-1,ASSPGLAGGTDTQY
.,.,TRBJ1-5,TRBV5-6,ASSLGAGYSNQPQH
.,.,TRBJ2-1,TRBV7-2,ASSLGGPYNEQF
TRBD1,.,TRBJ1-6,TRBV19,ASSPLPGQKNSPLH
TRBD2,.,TRBJ2-4,TRBV19,ASSIVSWLAGAKNIQY
TRBD1,.,TRBJ1-2,TRBV4-1,ASSQVDRDRDDYT
.,once,TRBJ2-2,TRBV28,ASPSETDANTGELF
.,.,TRBJ2-3,TRBV21-1,ASSKDRTSGPKRTDTQY
.,.,TRBJ1-2,TRBV4-1,ASSQEGTGYGYT
TRBD1,.,TRBJ1-5,TRBV7-9,ASSLQGADQPQH
.,.,TRBJ2-7,TRBV5-1,ASSRATGVNYEQY
.,.,TRBJ2-5,TRBV7-9,ASSRAGSAETQY
.,.,TRBJ2-5,TRBV19,ASRTGVYQETQY
.,.,TRBJ1-1,TRBV25-1,ASKRGATEAF
TRBD1,.,TRBJ2-5,TRBV10-3,AISGNLDRGKTQY
TRBD1,.,TRBJ1-2,TRBV5-1,ASSLRGTAPLLNGYT
TRBD2,once,TRBJ2-1,TRBV7-7,ASSTAGGNNEQF
TRBD2,.,TRBJ2-1,TRBV5-1,ASSFSGTGNEQF
TRBD2,.,TRBJ2-7,TRBV7-9,ASSLAFSGFYEQY
TRBD2,.,TRBJ2-5,TRBV19,ASSGAAGAQETQY
.,once,TRBJ2-1,TRBV27,ASSNQVANEQF
.,once,TRBJ2-7,TRBV6-5,ASSRTVDGVEQY
TRBD2,.,TRBJ2-1,TRBV5-4,ASSFTAGGPAWPYNEQF
.,.,TRBJ2-1,TRBV19,ASSIQGRSSYNEQF
TRBD1,.,TRBJ2-5,TRBV28,ASSLWIRQGEETQY
TRBD2,few,TRBJ2-3,TRBV5-4,ASSLRAGGAVDTQY
TRBD2,once,TRBJ2-4,TRBV6-1,ASTASGGNIQY
.,.,TRBJ1-5,TRBV19,ASSIAEGNQPQH
.,.,TRBJ2-7,TRBV5-6,ASSQGWGAYSYEQY
.,.,TRBJ2-2,TRBV19,ASRRGSGPGELF
.,.,TRBJ2-5,TRBV5-6,ASSATGGPQETQY